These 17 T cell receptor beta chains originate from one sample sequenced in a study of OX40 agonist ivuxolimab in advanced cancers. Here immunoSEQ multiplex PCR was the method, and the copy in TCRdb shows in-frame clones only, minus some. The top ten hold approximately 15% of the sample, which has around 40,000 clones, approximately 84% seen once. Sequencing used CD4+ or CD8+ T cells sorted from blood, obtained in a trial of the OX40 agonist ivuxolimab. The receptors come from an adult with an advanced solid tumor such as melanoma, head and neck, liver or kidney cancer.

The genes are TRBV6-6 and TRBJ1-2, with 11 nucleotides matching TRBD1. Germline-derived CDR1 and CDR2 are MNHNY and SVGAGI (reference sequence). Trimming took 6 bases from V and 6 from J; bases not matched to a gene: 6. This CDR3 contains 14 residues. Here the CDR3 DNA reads TGTGCCAGCAGCACCGGGACAGGGGGGGATGGCTACACCTTC. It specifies CASSTGTGGDGYTF.

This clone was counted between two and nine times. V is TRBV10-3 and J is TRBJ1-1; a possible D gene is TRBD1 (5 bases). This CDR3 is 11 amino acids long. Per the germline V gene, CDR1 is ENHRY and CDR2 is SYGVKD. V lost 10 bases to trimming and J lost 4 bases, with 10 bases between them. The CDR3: CASRVGTEAFF. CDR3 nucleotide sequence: TGTGCCAGCAGGGTGGGCACTGAAGCTTTCTTT.

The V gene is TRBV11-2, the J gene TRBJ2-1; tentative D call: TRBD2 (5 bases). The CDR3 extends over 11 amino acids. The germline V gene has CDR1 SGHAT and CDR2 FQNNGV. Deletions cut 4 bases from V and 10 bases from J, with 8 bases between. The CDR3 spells CASSSREEQFF. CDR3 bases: TGTGCCAGCAGCTCTAGGGAGGAGCAGTTCTTC. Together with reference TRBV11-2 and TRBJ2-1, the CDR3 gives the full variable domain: EAGVAQSPRYKIIEKRQSVAFWCNPISGHATLYWYQQILGQGPKLLIQFQNNGVVDDSQLPKDRFSAERLKGVDSTLKIQPAKLEDSAVYLCASSSREEQFFGPGTRLTVL.

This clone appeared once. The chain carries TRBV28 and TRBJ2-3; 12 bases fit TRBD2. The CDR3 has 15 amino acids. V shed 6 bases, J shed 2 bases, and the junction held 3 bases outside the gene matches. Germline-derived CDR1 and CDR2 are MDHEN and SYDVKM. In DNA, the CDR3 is TGTGCCAGCAGCGGACTAGCGGGGTTCACAGATACGCAGTATTTT. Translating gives CASSGLAGFTDTQYF.

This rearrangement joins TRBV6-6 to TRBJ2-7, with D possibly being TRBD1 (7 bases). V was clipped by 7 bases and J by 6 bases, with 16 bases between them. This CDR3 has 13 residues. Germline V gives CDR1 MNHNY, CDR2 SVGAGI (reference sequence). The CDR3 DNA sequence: TGTGCCAGCACCTCCAGGGGGGATGGCGAGCAGTACTTC. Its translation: CASTSRGDGEQYF.

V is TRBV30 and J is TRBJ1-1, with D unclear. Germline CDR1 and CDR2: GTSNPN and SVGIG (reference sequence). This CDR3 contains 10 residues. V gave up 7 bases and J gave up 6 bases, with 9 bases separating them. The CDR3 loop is CASVGPEAFF. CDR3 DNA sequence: TGTGCCTCTGTGGGTCCTGAAGCTTTCTTT.

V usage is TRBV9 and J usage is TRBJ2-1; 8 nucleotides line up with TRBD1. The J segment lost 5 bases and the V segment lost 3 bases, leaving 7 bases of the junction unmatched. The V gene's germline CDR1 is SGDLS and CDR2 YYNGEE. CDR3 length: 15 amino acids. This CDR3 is CASSASGGSHNEQFF. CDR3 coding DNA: TGTGCCAGCAGCGCCTCAGGGGGCTCGCACAATGAGCAGTTCTTC.

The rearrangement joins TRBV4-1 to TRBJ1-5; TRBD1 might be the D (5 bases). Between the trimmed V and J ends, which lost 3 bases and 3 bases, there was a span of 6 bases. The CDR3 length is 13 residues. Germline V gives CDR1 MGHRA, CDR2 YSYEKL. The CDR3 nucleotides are TGCGCCAGCAGCCAGGGACCCAATCAGCCCCAGCATTTT. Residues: CASSQGPNQPQHF.

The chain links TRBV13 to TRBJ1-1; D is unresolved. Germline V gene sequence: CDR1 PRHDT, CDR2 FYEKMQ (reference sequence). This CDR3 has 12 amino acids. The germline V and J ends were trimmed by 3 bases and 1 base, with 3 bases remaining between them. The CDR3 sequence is CASSFANTEAFF. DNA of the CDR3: TGTGCCAGCAGCTTTGCGAACACTGAAGCTTTCTTT.

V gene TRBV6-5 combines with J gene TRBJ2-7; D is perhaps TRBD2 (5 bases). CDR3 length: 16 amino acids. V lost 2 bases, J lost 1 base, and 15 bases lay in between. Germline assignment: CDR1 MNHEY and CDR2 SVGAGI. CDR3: CASSYTFGLPSYEQYF. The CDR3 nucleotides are TGTGCCAGCAGTTACACTTTTGGACTGCCGTCCTACGAGCAGTACTTC.

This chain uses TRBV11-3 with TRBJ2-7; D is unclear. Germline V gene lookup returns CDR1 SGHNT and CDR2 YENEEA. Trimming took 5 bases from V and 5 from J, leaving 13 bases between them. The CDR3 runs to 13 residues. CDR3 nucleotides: TGTGCCAGCAGCCCCCTCCCCCTCCACGAGCAGTACTTC. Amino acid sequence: CASSPLPLHEQYF. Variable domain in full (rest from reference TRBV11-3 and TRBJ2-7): EAGVVQSPRYKIIEKKQPVAFWCNPISGHNTLYWYLQNLGQGPELLIRYENEEAVDDSQLPKDRFSAERLKGVDSTLKIQPAELGDSAVYLCASSPLPLHEQYFGPGTRLTVT.

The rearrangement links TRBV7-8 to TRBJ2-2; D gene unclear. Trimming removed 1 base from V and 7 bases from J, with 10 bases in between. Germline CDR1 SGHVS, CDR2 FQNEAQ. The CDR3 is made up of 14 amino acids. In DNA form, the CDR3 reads TGTGCCAGCAGCTTAGAGGGTTATGGCGGGGAGCTGTTTTTT. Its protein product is CASSLEGYGGELFF.

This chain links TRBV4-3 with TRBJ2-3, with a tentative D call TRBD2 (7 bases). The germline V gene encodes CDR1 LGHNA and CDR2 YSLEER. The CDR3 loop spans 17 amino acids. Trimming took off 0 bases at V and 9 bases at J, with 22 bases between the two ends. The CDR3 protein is CASSQEGGGDPGGTQYF. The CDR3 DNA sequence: TGCGCCAGCAGCCAAGAGGGAGGGGGGGATCCCGGAGGGACGCAGTATTTT.

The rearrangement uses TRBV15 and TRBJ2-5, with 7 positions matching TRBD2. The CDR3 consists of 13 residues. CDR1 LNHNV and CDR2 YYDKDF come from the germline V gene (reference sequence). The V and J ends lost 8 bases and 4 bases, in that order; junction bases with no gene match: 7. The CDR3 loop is CATRDRGVETQYF. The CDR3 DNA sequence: TGTGCCACCCGAGACCGGGGGGTAGAGACCCAGTACTTC. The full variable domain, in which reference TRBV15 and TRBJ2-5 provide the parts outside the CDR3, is DAMVIQNPRYQVTQFGKPVTLSCSQTLNHNVMYWYQQKSSQAPKLLFHYYDKDFNNEADTPDNFQSRRPNTSFCFLDIRSPGLGDTAMYLCATRDRGVETQYFGPGTRLLVL.

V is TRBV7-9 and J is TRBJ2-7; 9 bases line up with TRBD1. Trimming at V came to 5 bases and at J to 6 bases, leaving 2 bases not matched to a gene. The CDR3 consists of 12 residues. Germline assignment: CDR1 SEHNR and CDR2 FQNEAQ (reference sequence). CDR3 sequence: CASSRTGVEQYF. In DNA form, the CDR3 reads TGTGCCAGCAGCCGGACAGGGGTCGAGCAGTACTTC.

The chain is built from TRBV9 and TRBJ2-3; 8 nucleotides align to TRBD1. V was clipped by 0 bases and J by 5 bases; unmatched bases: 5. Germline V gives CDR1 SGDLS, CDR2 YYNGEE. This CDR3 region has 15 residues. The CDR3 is CASSVGQGAVDTQYF. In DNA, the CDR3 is TGTGCCAGCAGCGTAGGTCAGGGGGCTGTAGATACGCAGTATTTT. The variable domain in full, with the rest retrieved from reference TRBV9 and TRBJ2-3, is DSGVTQTPKHLITATGQRVTLRCSPRSGDLSVYWYQQSLDQGLQFLIQYYNGEERAKGNILERFSAQQFPDLHSELNLSSLELGDSALYFCASSVGQGAVDTQYFGPGTRLTVL.

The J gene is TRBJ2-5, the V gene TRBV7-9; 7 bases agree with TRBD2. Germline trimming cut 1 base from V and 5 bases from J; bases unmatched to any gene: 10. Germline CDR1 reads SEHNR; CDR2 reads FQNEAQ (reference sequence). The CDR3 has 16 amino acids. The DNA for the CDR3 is TGTGCCAGCAGCTTAGATTGGCAGCGGGGCGGGGAGACCCAGTACTTC. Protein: CASSLDWQRGGETQYF.